The next 29 T cell receptor beta chains were all read from a single sample in a study of tumor and adjacent non-tumor tissue in lung cancer. This sample's RNA came from whole unsorted tissue. This non-tumor lung sample came from over 3 cm beyond the tumor edge. TCRbeta libraries were built with three rounds of nested PCR, modified from ARM-PCR. MiXCR, run by TCRdb on the multiplex PCR reads, gives a single entry per CDR3 protein. The sample has about 110,000 distinct CDR3 sequences; about 61% are singletons. The sample comprised distant non-tumor lung tissue. These receptors all stem from a man in his 60s with non-small cell lung cancer.

The rearrangement joins TRBV4-2 to TRBJ2-2, with a possible D match to TRBD1 (5 bases). The CDR3 is 16 residues long. The germline gives CDR1 LGHNA, CDR2 YNFKEQ. The CDR3 loop is CTNNPRGDSNTGELFF. In DNA form, the CDR3 reads TGTACCAACAACCCGCGAGGAGACAGCAACACCGGGGAGCTGTTTTTT.

This clonotype was seen ten or more times. The chain has TRBV29-1 and TRBJ1-1; weak D call: TRBD1 (6 bases). With 4 bases removed from V and 4 bases from J, the gap between germline ends came to 16 bases. CDR3 size: 14 residues. Germline V gene sequence: CDR1 SQVTM, CDR2 ANQGSEA. CDR3 coding DNA: TGCAGCGTTGGGACAGTCAACGACCCCACTGAAGCTTTCTTT. Residues: CSVGTVNDPTEAFF.

The chain joins TRBV18 to TRBJ1-6; tentatively, D is TRBD1 (6 bases). CDR1 KGHSH and CDR2 LQKENI come from the germline V gene. V was clipped by 4 bases and J by 7 bases, with 14 bases between them. This CDR3 has 15 amino acids. The CDR3 nucleotides read TGTGCCAGCTCACGACAGCGACAGGAAAATTCACCCCTCCACTTT. Amino acids: CASSRQRQENSPLHF. The variable domain in full, with the rest retrieved from reference TRBV18 and TRBJ1-6, is NAGVMQNPRHLVRRRGQEARLRCSPMKGHSHVYWYRQLPEEGLKFMVYLQKENIIDESGMPKERFSAEFPKEGPSILRIQQVVRGDSAAYFCASSRQRQENSPLHFGNGTRLTVT.

Concerning this clonotype itself: A much larger clone differs by one base, so this may be a read error. The rearrangement links TRBV14 to TRBJ2-2; 7 bases are a match to TRBD1. Germline CDR1 and CDR2: SGHDN and FVKESK. The CDR3 has 16 residues. V shed 0 bases and J 5 bases; nucleotides not matched to a gene: 6. The CDR3 region has the DNA TGTGCCAGCAGCCAAGAAGGGGGCTCGAGAACCGGGGAGCTGTTTTTT. Residues: CASSQEGGSRTGELFF.

This chain links TRBV12-3 or TRBV12-4 with TRBJ1-2, with D perhaps TRBD1 (6 bases). The CDR3 consists of 17 residues. Between the trimmed V and J ends, which lost 2 bases and 1 base, there was a span of 17 bases. CDR3 nucleotides: TGTGCCAGCAGTTTAACGGCGGGGGACAATTTTAACTATGGCTACACCTTC. It yields the protein CASSLTAGDNFNYGYTF.

This clonotype is medium-sized in the sample. The chain couples TRBV11-1 to TRBJ2-1; 13 bases fit TRBD2. CDR3 length equals 17 residues. V lost 4 bases and J lost 1; bases outside the gene matches: 4. Germline loops: CDR1 SGHAT, CDR2 FQDESV (reference sequence). CDR3 residues: CASSSGLAGPSYNEQFF. The CDR3 DNA reads as TGTGCCAGCAGCTCGGGACTAGCGGGGCCTTCCTACAATGAGCAGTTCTTC.

The chain couples TRBV20-1 to TRBJ1-1; D not resolved. CDR1 is DFQATT, CDR2 SNEGSKA, per germline (reference sequence). V was cut by 3 bases and J by 8 bases, with 31 bases left in between. The CDR3 contains 18 residues. CDR3 amino acids: CSASDPGEGSGHIGEAFF. The CDR3 DNA reads as TGCAGTGCTAGCGACCCCGGAGAAGGATCAGGTCATATAGGAGAAGCTTTCTTT.

On this clonotype itself: Because the CDR3 is missing its conserved closing phenylalanine or tryptophan, this is likely a read error. The J gene is TRBJ2-4, the V gene TRBV28; D is undetermined. Germline CDR1 is MDHEN and CDR2 is SYDVKM. V was shortened by 4 bases and J by 6 bases, with 13 bases between the two germline ends. The CDR3 consists of 14 residues. The CDR3 DNA is TGTGCCAGCAGTTCCTCCGGTCGTAGAAACATTCAGTACCTC. It yields the protein CASSSSGRRNIQYL.

The chain combines TRBV6-5 with TRBJ2-7; perhaps TRBD2 as D (5 bases). V was cut by 7 bases and J by 4 bases, with 14 bases left in between. This CDR3 comprises 13 residues. In germline, CDR1 is MNHEY, CDR2 SVGAGI. CDR3 nucleotides: TGTGCCAGCAACTCTTTGCGGGCTTACGAGCAGTACTTC. Protein sequence: CASNSLRAYEQYF.

As concerns this clonotype: This may be a read error: a much more frequent sequence differs by one nucleotide. The genes are TRBV12-3 or TRBV12-4 and TRBJ1-5; D unclear. This CDR3 spans 11 amino acids. The CDR3 reads CTSSQVGPQHF. CDR3 in DNA: TGTACCAGCAGTCAGGTGGGGCCCCAGCATTTT.

The table lists this clonotype with a few counts. The genes are TRBV12-3 or TRBV12-4 and TRBJ1-1; no clear D. V gave up 6 bases and J gave up 0 bases, with 8 bases separating them. CDR3 length: 13 residues. The CDR3 is CASSSRLNTEAFF. Written as DNA, the CDR3 is TGTGCCAGCAGCTCCCGCCTGAACACTGAAGCTTTCTTT.

As for this clonotype: One end of the junction is discordant with germline, which a read error may explain. The chain combines TRBV29-1 with TRBJ2-1; D is possibly TRBD2 (6 bases). The CDR3 has 15 amino acids. Looked up from germline, CDR1 is SQVTM and CDR2 is ANQGSEA. CDR3 sequence: CSVEGRGISYNEQLF. CDR3 coding DNA: TGCAGCGTTGAAGGGAGGGGTATATCCTACAACGAGCAGCTCTTC.

On this clonotype: An end of the junction does not agree with germline; a read error may underlie this. This chain connects TRBV5-4 to TRBJ1-1, with D possibly TRBD1 on 6 matching bases. This CDR3 has 17 residues. Germline CDR1 is SGHNT and CDR2 is YYREEE (reference sequence). CDR3: CTSRRGFRDIKNTEAFF. The CDR3 DNA is TGTACCAGCAGACGCGGATTTCGGGACATCAAGAACACTGAAGCCTTCTTT.

This chain joins TRBV5-4 and TRBJ2-4, with TRBD1 matching 7 bases. Germline values: CDR1 SGHNT, CDR2 YYREEE (reference sequence). The CDR3 extends over 17 amino acids. J was trimmed by 1 base and V by 0 bases; bases with no gene match: 7. The CDR3 DNA reads TGTGCCAGCAGCTTGGGGACAGGTTCGGGGGCCAAAAACATTCAGTACTTC. Its translation is CASSLGTGSGAKNIQYF.

About this clonotype itself: An end of the junction does not agree with germline; a read error may underlie this. The chain employs TRBV5-1 and TRBJ2-7; D may be TRBD2 (6 bases). The CDR3 length is 13 residues. Per germline, CDR1 SGHRS and CDR2 YFSETQ. CDR3 nucleotide sequence: TGCGCCAGCAACTTGGCCCGGGAGCGCGAGCGGTACTTC. Translating it yields CASNLARERERYF. Complete variable domain (other parts from reference TRBV5-1 and TRBJ2-7): KAGVTQTPRYLIKTRGQQVTLSCSPISGHRSVSWYQQTPGQGLQFLFEYFSETQRNKGNFPGRFSGRQFSNSRSEMNVSTLELGDSALYLCASNLARERERYFGPGTRLTVT.

This chain joins TRBV11-2 and TRBJ2-3; perhaps D is TRBD1 or TRBD2 (6 bases each). From germline, CDR1 is SGHAT and CDR2 FQNNGV. Deletions cut 1 base from V and 7 bases from J, with 21 bases between. CDR3 length equals 17 residues. CDR3 loop: CASSLGIGGVRGNTQYF. The CDR3 DNA reads TGTGCCAGCAGCTTAGGAATCGGCGGGGTTAGGGGGAATACGCAGTATTTT.

Notes on this clonotype: Sequence at one end of the junction differs from germline and may be a read error. The chain has TRBV6-5 and TRBJ1-2, with D possibly TRBD1 on 5 matching bases. The CDR3 has 12 residues. Germline CDR1 MNHEY, CDR2 SVGAGI. CDR3 loop: CARWGAHHGYSF. CDR3 DNA sequence: TGTGCCAGGTGGGGCGCACACCATGGCTACAGCTTC.

This clonotype was counted once. An end of the junction differs from the germline gene, which may be a read error. V and J are TRBV29-1 and TRBJ2-1; TRBD1 aligns across 9 bases. Germline CDR1 SQVTM, CDR2 ANQGSEA. CDR3 length: 15 residues. CDR3: CSLEIQGAIDNVQFF. The CDR3 nucleotides read TGCAGCCTTGAAATACAGGGGGCGATCGACAATGTGCAGTTCTTC.

This clonotype was detected many times. V usage is TRBV5-1 and J usage is TRBJ1-4; D call uncertain. This CDR3 spans 14 amino acids. Germline-derived CDR1 and CDR2 are SGHRS and YFSETQ. The germline V and J ends were trimmed by 5 bases and 2 bases, with 10 bases remaining between them. As DNA, the CDR3 is TGCGCCAGCAGGACGTTGGGCACTAATGAAAAACTGTTTTTT. The encoded protein is CASRTLGTNEKLFF.

A word on this clonotype: This likely comes from a read error, as the CDR3 has no conserved phenylalanine or tryptophan at its end. V gene TRBV10-3 combines with J gene TRBJ2-2, with D perhaps matching TRBD1 or TRBD2 (5 bases each). The V gene lost 10 bases and the J gene lost 10 bases, with 22 bases spanning the gap. CDR1 is ENHRY and CDR2 is SYGVKD in the germline V gene. CDR3 size: 14 residues. The CDR3 DNA follows: TGTGCCACCTTGCCAACAAGGGACGCAGAGGAGCTGTTTCTT. Translated, it gives CATLPTRDAEELFL.

In this sample, this clonotype turned up many times. The chain is built from TRBV20-1 and TRBJ2-7, with 9 bases fitting TRBD1. The ends lost 6 bases at V and 12 bases at J; junction bases unmatched: 9. This CDR3 is built from 11 residues. Germline V lookup: CDR1 DFQATT, CDR2 SNEGSKA (reference sequence). The CDR3 here is CSASHQDRGYF. DNA of the CDR3: TGCAGTGCAAGCCACCAGGACAGGGGGTACTTC.

Comment on this clonotype: Because the CDR3 is missing its conserved closing phenylalanine or tryptophan, this is likely a read error. It is unclear where the CDR3 begins or ends on the DNA, so no DNA is shown, and the CDR3 is as TCRdb lists it. The V call is TRBV11-3, the J call TRBJ2-1; TRBD1, the table's D call, was not compared with the DNA. The CDR3 region is 13 residues in length, termini included. Germline CDR1 reads SGHNT; CDR2 reads YENEEA. CDR3 region: CASSLDGGNEQLI.

This clonotype has just a few counts. The CDR3, as DNA: TGTGCCAGCAGCCCTAACGGACTACCAGAGACCCAGTACTTC. This codes for CASSPNGLPETQYF. This sequence joins TRBV7-2 and TRBJ2-5; the D gene is possibly TRBD2 (6 bases). The CDR3 runs 14 residues. Between the trimmed V and J ends, which lost 5 bases and 4 bases, there was a span of 14 bases. In germline, CDR1 is SGHTA, CDR2 FQGNSA.

Only one count was recorded for this clonotype. Just one base apart from a much larger clone, this may be a read error. The chain uses TRBV12-3 or TRBV12-4 and TRBJ1-3; no reliable D call. The CDR3 extends over 18 amino acids. The CDR3 coding sequence is TGTGCCAGCTGTTTAGTAACGGGCGCGCGGGGCTCTGGAAACACCATATATTTT. Protein product: CASCLVTGARGSGNTIYF.

Regarding this clonotype: This could be a read error, since a much larger clone is one nucleotide away. The rearrangement links TRBV20-1 to TRBJ1-2; no clear D. V was trimmed by 3 bases and J by 5 bases, leaving 16 bases between them. CDR3 length: 14 amino acids. Looked up from germline, CDR1 is DFQATT and CDR2 is SNEGSKA (reference sequence). CDR3 nucleotide sequence: TGCAGTGCTAGGGCGGCTGCAGAGGCATATGGCTACACCTTC. Protein: CSARAAAEAYGYTF.

This clonotype was recorded at least ten times. The chain carries TRBV29-1 and TRBJ2-5, with a tentative D call TRBD1 (6 bases). The CDR3 totals 12 residues. With 7 bases removed from V and 4 bases from J, the gap between germline ends came to 13 bases. The germline V gene encodes CDR1 SQVTM and CDR2 ANQGSEA. CDR3 bases: TGCAGCGCGACAGGAGGACGAGAGACCCAGTACTTC. Translated: CSATGGRETQYF. Variable domain in full (rest from reference TRBV29-1 and TRBJ2-5): SAVISQKPSRDICQRGTSLTIQCQVDSQVTMMFWYRQQPGQSLTLIATANQGSEATYESGFVIDKFPISRPNLTFSTLTVSNMSPEDSSIYLCSATGGRETQYFGPGTRLLVL.

Details on this clonotype: One base away lies a much larger clone, so this may be a sequencing read error. The chain couples TRBV5-6 to TRBJ1-5; TRBD1 is a possible D gene (5 bases). The V end lost 4 bases, the J end lost 0 bases, and 17 bases lay between the germline ends. The CDR3 is made up of 17 amino acids. Germline CDR1 SGHDT, CDR2 YYEEEE. This CDR3 is CASSLPGPSHSNQPQHF. The CDR3 DNA reads as TGTGCCAGCAGCCTACCGGGACCGTCACATAGCAATCAGCCCCAGCATTTT.

This clonotype was observed at least ten times. V and J are TRBV7-9 and TRBJ2-7; possibly TRBD1 for D (6 bases). V was trimmed by 6 bases and J by 3 bases, leaving 15 bases between them. There are 14 residues in the CDR3. Germline V lookup: CDR1 SEHNR, CDR2 FQNEAQ (reference sequence). Here the CDR3 reads CASRGAHSIYEQYF. CDR3 nucleotide sequence: TGTGCCAGCAGGGGGGCCCACTCAATCTACGAGCAGTACTTC. The variable domain in full, completed from reference TRBV7-9 and TRBJ2-7, reads DTGVSQNPRHKITKRGQNVTFRCDPISEHNRLYWYRQTLGQGPEFLTYFQNEAQLEKSRLLSDRFSAERPKGSFSTLEIQRTEQGDSAMYLCASRGAHSIYEQYFGPGTRLTVT.

A remark on this clonotype: A read error may produce the germline difference seen at one junction end. The DNA for the CDR3 is TGCAGCGCTGGCTCGACCGGGGGTGGGAACGAGCAGTATTTC. Amino acids: CSAGSTGGGNEQYF. The chain recombines TRBV29-1 with TRBJ2-7, with D possibly TRBD2 on 6 matching bases. The V gene's germline CDR1 is SQVTM and CDR2 ANQGSEA. This CDR3 has 14 residues.